The entry below describes one T cell receptor (beta chain). What it binds is not known. The missing CDR3 end, 3 residues past where the read stops, is filled in from the germline J gene. With 0 bases removed from V and 2 bases from J, the gap between germline ends came to 10 bases. Germline assignment: CDR1 SGHNT and CDR2 YYREEE (reference sequence). The CDR3 loop spans 15 amino acids. The sample belongs to a study of Tregs in tolerant kidney transplant recipients. TCRdb keeps only in-frame clones here, not all; method: immunoSEQ multiplex PCR. The ten most abundant clones cover around 4% of a sample with 20,000 to 30,000 clones. Study-level points and caveats: For some patients, primers changed over time, blocking nucleotide-level comparison. Tregs expanded with activated donor B cells seemed most donor-specific.

Related graft donors supplied nonmyeloablative bone marrow transplants, and mixed chimerism was transient. Sequencing used CD4+ T cells from blood (PBMCs), obtained 6 months after the transplant. The chain recombines TRBV5-4 with TRBJ2-3; tentative D call: TRBD1 (6 bases). The TCR comes from a human patient who received a combined kidney and bone marrow transplant. Some T cells may be transferred from the graft donor. The CDR3 DNA, read in part, is TGTGCCAGCAGCTTGGCCCCAGGGGTCACAGATACG. Amino acids: CASSLAPGVTDT. The full CDR3 is CASSLAPGVTDTQYF.